The subject of this entry is one T cell receptor beta chain. The source of the sample is a study of OX40 agonist ivuxolimab in advanced cancers. This table comes from immunoSEQ multiplex PCR, and its TCRdb copy is limited to in-frame clones, with some not included. The sample has 98,000 or so clones; about 80% are singletons. CDR3 length: 16 amino acids. Germline-derived CDR1 and CDR2 are MDHEN and SYDVKM. V gave up 6 bases and J gave up 3 bases, with 21 bases separating them. The receptor's source is an adult with an advanced solid tumor such as melanoma, head and neck, liver or kidney cancer. Sequencing was performed on CD4+ or CD8+ T cells sorted from blood, taken in a trial of the OX40 agonist ivuxolimab. V is TRBV28 and J is TRBJ2-7, with D tentatively TRBD2 (6 bases). CDR3 bases: TGTGCCAGCAGCCGAATCAGCGCGGGACTTCTCTACGAGCAGTACTTC. It specifies CASSRISAGLLYEQYF.